The TCR beta chain described here comes from a study of T-cell reconstitution after alpha-beta-depleted transplantation in children. This clonotype was seen at least ten times. Its antigen is unidentified. The V end lost 0 bases, the J end lost 2 bases, and 11 bases lay between the germline ends. CDR3 length equals 16 residues. Germline CDR1 reads SGHAT; CDR2 reads FQNNGV. Preparing the TCRbeta library involved the use of unique molecular identifiers. TCRdb used MiXCR to reprocess the PCR reads, holding one entry per CDR3 protein. The data show approximately 800,000 distinct CDR3 sequences, with 16% seen just once and 5% held by the top ten. Study results and limitations: Some patients showed high day-60 TCRbeta diversity, which derived from surviving recipient T cells and thymic progenitors. From newly produced T cells came most of the T-cell counts and diversity one year after transplant. Reportedly, roughly two months post-transplant, alpha-beta T cells arose from several hundred expanded graft clones.

V usage is TRBV11-2 and J usage is TRBJ2-1; perhaps TRBD1 as D (5 bases). Specimen: PBMCs, mostly from graft donor cells, collected 360 days after TCRalphabeta/CD19-depleted stem cell transplant. The sequence came from a male patient younger than 18 who had a stem cell transplant for acute lymphoblastic leukemia, so the T cells may come from the graft donor. The CDR3 nucleotides are TGTGCCAGCAGCTTAGATCCAGGGCCCCCCTACAATGAGCAGTTCTTC. Translated, it gives CASSLDPGPPYNEQFF.